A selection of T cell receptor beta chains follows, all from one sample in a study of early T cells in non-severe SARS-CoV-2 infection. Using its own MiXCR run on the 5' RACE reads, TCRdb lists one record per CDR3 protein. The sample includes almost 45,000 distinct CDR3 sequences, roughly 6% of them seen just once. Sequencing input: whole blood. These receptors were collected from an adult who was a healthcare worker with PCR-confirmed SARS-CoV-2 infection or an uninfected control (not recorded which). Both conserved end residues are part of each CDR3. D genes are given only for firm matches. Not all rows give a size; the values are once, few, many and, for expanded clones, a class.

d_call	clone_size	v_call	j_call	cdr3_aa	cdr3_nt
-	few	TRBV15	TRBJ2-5	CATSRDVQETQYF	TGTGCCACCAGCAGAGATGTCCAAGAGACCCAGTACTTC
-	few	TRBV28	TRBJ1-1	CASSFRGPNTEAFF	TGTGCCAGCAGTTTCCGTGGGCCGAACACTGAAGCTTTCTTT
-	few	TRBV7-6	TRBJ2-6	CASSGPDPGSGANVLTF	TGTGCCAGCAGCGGTCCAGACCCAGGATCTGGGGCCAACGTCCTGACTTTC
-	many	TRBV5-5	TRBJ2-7	CASSFWGREQYF	TGTGCCAGCAGCTTCTGGGGGAGGGAGCAGTACTTC
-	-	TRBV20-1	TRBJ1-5	CSARDPGPLGNQPQHF	TGCAGTGCTAGAGATCCGGGCCCACTAGGCAATCAGCCCCAGCATTTT
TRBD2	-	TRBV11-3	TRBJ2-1	CASSLGPHLLAGQQGNEQFF	TGTGCCAGCAGCTTAGGGCCCCACTTACTAGCGGGACAGCAGGGCAATGAGCAGTTCTTC
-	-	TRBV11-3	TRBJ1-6	CASSLEVGRGRSPLHF	TGTGCCAGCAGCTTAGAAGTTGGCAGGGGAAGGTCACCCCTCCACTTT
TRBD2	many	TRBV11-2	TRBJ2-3	CASSLPSGLAGGSDTQYF	TGTGCCAGCAGCTTACCTTCCGGACTAGCGGGGGGTTCGGATACGCAGTATTTT
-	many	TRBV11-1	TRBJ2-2	CASISGDTGELFF	TGTGCCAGCATCTCGGGGGACACCGGGGAGCTGTTTTTT
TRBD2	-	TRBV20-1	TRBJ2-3	CSAAGTSKTDTQYF	TGCAGTGCGGCCGGGACTAGTAAGACAGATACGCAGTATTTT
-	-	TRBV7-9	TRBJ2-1	CASSLGDGEQFF	TGTGCCAGCAGCTTAGGAGACGGTGAGCAGTTCTTC
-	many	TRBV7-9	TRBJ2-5	CASSLGPLETQYF	TGTGCCAGCAGCTTAGGTCCTTTAGAGACCCAGTACTTC